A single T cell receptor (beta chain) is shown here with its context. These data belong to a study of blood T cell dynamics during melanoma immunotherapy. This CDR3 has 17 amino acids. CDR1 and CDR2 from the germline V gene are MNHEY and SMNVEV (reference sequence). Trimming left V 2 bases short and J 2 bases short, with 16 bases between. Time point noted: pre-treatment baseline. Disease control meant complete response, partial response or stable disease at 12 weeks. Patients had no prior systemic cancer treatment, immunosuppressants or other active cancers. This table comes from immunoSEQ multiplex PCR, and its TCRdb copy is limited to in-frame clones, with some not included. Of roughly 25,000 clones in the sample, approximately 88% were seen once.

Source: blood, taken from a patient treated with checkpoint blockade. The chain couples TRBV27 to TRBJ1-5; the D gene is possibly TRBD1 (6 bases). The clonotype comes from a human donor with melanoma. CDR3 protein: CASSLTTQGLGNQPQHF. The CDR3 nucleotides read TGTGCCAGCAGTTTAACAACACAGGGTCTCGGCAATCAGCCCCAGCATTTT.